This T cell receptor beta chain was documented in a study of beta chain features in type 1 diabetes. Overall study: Healthy donors and patients showed comparable age, gender and cell yields. Examination covered under 120 million sorted cells spanning all samples.

The sequenced template was cDNA made from the entire isolated RNA. The study sequenced naive, central memory and regulatory T cell samples to an average of roughly 3.8 million reads. Measured with immunoSEQ multiplex PCR; TCRdb has only the in-frame clones, and not every one. The sample has some 240,000 clones; roughly 17% are singletons. Study outcomes and limitations: Patients with type 1 diabetes carried fewer insertions and had more deletions at their VDJ junctions. Shortening that was moderate but significant affected the TCRB CDR3s of Type 1 diabetes patients in all four CD4+ subsets.

The CDR3 has 13 residues. The germline CDR1 and CDR2 sequences are SGDLS and YYNGEE. V was trimmed by 2 bases and J by 2 bases, leaving 5 bases between them. A few counts support this clone. Its specificity is not known. The chain has TRBV9 and TRBJ2-4, with a weak D call TRBD1 (5 bases). Sequencing was performed on naive CD4+ T cells from blood. This TCR derives from a man aged 25-40 years with type 1 diabetes. CDR3: CASSVDTKNIQYF. The CDR3 DNA is TGTGCCAGCAGCGTGGACACCAAAAACATTCAGTACTTC.